The entry that follows covers one TCR beta chain sequence. Method: immunoSEQ multiplex PCR; TCRdb's copy keeps in-frame clones and lacks some. The table includes 200,000 to 250,000 clones, 60% to 80% detected once. These data originate in a study of cytotoxic CD8 clonotypes in ibrutinib-treated CLL. Study summary: For this cohort, patients were roughly eleven relapsed/refractory and some 15 treatment-naive, while 17 were IGHV unmutated. Specimens for response were gathered following a median 12 months of therapy, spanning 6 to 36.

The receptor was derived from a human donor with chronic lymphocytic leukemia. Sequences were derived from PBMCs, sampled after 12 months of ibrutinib treatment.

In nucleotides, the CDR3 is TGCGCCAGCAGCCCCAAAACAGGGGGAAATCAGCCCCAGCATTTT. This translates into CASSPKTGGNQPQHF. The J gene is TRBJ1-5, the V gene TRBV5-1; 8 nucleotides agree with TRBD1. Germline CDR1 SGHRS, CDR2 YFSETQ. CDR3 length: 15 residues. Trimming cost V 4 bases and J 4 bases; bases outside gene matches: 7. The variable domain in full, completed from reference TRBV5-1 and TRBJ1-5, reads KAGVTQTPRYLIKTRGQQVTLSCSPISGHRSVSWYQQTPGQGLQFLFEYFSETQRNKGNFPGRFSGRQFSNSRSEMNVSTLELGDSALYLCASSPKTGGNQPQHFGDGTRLSIL.